This T cell receptor (beta chain) appears in the sequencing data of a study of blood T cells in healthy people across ages. Study observations and caveats: Researchers report that TCR beta diversity correlated strongly with naive T cell percentage. Using unsorted PBMCs precluded a conclusive naive versus antigen-experienced comparison.

For the second PCR, which ran for roughly 6 to 12 cycles, a sample-barcoded 5' primer and a J-beta primer mix were used. A template-switch adaptor that had 12 random nucleotides put a tag on each cDNA molecule. Each CDR3 protein gets one entry after TCRdb re-called the 5' RACE reads with MiXCR. The table includes approximately 810,000 distinct CDR3 sequences, 35% to 40% detected once. CDR1 is DFQATT and CDR2 is SNEGSKA in the germline V gene (reference sequence). Trimming shortened V by 6 bases and J by 8 bases, and 11 bases separated the two germline ends. The CDR3 runs 12 residues. There are a few counts of this clonotype. Its antigen is currently unknown.

The sample taken for sequencing was blood. This clonotype was sampled from a man aged 18-30 years in good health. The rearrangement joins TRBV20-1 to TRBJ1-6; D is ambiguous. The CDR3 DNA reads as TGCAGTGCCGGTCCCACCGATTCACCCCTCCACTTT. Encoded protein: CSAGPTDSPLHF.